This entry concerns a single T cell receptor (beta chain). V was pared by 4 bases and J by 1 base, with 12 bases between. Germline loops: CDR1 LGHNA, CDR2 YSLEER. The CDR3 extends over 15 amino acids. The data are from a study of blood T cell repertoires in COVID-19. Source study methods: Reference gene primer amplification in the assay estimated nucleated cell counts. Data came from immunoSEQ multiplex PCR; TCRdb stores just in-frame clones and leaves some out. V, J and clone size are those of that table, while D and trimming were read from the DNA. This table has hundreds of thousands of clones, approximately 90% appearing once.

The sample taken for sequencing was peripheral blood. V and J are TRBV4-3 and TRBJ2-3, with D unresolved. This TCR came from a woman aged 18-29 years who had recovered from COVID-19. The chain's CDR3 is CASSRGLVGTDTQYF. In nucleotides, the CDR3 is TGCGCCAGCAGCCGAGGATTGGTTGGCACAGATACGCAGTATTTT.